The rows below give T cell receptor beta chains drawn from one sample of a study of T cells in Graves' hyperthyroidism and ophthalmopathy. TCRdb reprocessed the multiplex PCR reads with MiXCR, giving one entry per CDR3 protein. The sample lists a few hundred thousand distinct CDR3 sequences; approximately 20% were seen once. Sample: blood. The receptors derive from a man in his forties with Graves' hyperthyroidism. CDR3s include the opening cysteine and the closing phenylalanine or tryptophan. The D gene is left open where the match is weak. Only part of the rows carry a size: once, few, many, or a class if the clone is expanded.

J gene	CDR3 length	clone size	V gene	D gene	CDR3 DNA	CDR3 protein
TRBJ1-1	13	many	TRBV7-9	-	TGTGCCTCGCGGGCAGCCGGGACCACTGAAGCTTTCTTT	CASRAAGTTEAFF
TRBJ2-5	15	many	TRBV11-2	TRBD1	TGTGCCAGCATCACTGGGACAGGGGGCCGGGAGACCCAGTACTTC	CASITGTGGRETQYF
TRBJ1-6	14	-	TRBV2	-	TGTGCCAGCAGTTTCCGCGGGGGGAATTCACCCCTCCACTTT	CASSFRGGNSPLHF
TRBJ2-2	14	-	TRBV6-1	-	TGTGCCAGCACTAGAGGCCTTAATACCGGGGAGCTGTTTTTT	CASTRGLNTGELFF
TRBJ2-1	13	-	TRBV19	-	TGTGCCAGTAGTTCAACCCGGGAAAATGAGCAGTTCTTC	CASSSTRENEQFF
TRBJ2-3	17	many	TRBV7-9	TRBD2	TGTGCCAGCAGCTTGGGACTAGCTCAACCTAGCACAGATACGCAGTATTTT	CASSLGLAQPSTDTQYF
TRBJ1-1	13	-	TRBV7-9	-	TGTGCCAGCAGCTATCAGGGGCACACTGAGGCTTTCTTT	CASSYQGHTEAFF
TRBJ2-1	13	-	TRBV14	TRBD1	TGTGCCAGCAGCCAGGACAGGGGTAATGAGCAGTTCTTC	CASSQDRGNEQFF
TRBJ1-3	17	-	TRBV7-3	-	TGTGCCAGCAGCTTAAACGCCCCAGGGTTCGCTGGAAACACCATATATTTT	CASSLNAPGFAGNTIYF
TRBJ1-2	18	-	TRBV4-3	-	TGCGCCAGCAGCCACGCGTCAACCCGAGAGGGGCCGGACTATGGCTACACCTTC	CASSHASTREGPDYGYTF
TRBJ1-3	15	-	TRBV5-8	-	TGTGCCAGCACCAGCTTACCGTTTTCTGGAAACACCATATATTTT	CASTSLPFSGNTIYF
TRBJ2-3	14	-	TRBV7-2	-	TGTGCCAGCTGGGGGGGACAGTTCACAGATACGCAGTATTTT	CASWGGQFTDTQYF
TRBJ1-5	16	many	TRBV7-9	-	TGTGCCAGCAGCCCAACAGGGCCGGGGGGCAATCAGCCCCAGCATTTT	CASSPTGPGGNQPQHF
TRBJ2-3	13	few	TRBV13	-	TGTGCCAGCAGCTTAACGGGGGCGAATACGCAGTATTTT	CASSLTGANTQYF
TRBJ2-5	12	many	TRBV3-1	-	TGTGCCAGCAGCCTTGGGCGGGAGACCCAGTACTTC	CASSLGRETQYF
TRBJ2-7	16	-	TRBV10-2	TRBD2	TGCGCCAGCAGATCCGCCGGGACTAGTACCGGACACGAGCAGTACTTC	CASRSAGTSTGHEQYF
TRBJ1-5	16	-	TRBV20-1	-	TGCAGTGCTGGGCCGTTGGTCATGTATAGCAATCAGCCCCAGCATTTT	CSAGPLVMYSNQPQHF
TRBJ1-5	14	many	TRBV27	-	TGTGCCAGCAGTTTATATCGGCAGAATCAGCCCCAGCATTTT	CASSLYRQNQPQHF
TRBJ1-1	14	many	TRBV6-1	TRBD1	TGTGCCACTCTCTCCGGGACAGGGGCTATGATCGCTTTCTTT	CATLSGTGAMIAFF
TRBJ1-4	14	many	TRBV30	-	TGTGCCTGGAGTGTGGCGGGGCAGAAAGAAAAACTGTTTTTT	CAWSVAGQKEKLFF
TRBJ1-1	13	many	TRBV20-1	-	TGCAGTGCTAGAACTCAGGCGAACACTGAAGCTTTCTTT	CSARTQANTEAFF
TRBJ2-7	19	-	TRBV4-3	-	TGCGCCAGCAGCCAAAAGAGGGGGGGTGCCGGGACGGTGACCTACGAGCAGTACTTC	CASSQKRGGAGTVTYEQYF
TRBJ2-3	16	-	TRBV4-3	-	TGCGCCAGCAGCCAAGACGGAGGGGTAGTAACAGATACGCAGTATTTT	CASSQDGGVVTDTQYF
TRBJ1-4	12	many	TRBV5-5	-	TGTGCCAGCAGCTCAGAGGGGGAAAAACTGTTTTTT	CASSSEGEKLFF
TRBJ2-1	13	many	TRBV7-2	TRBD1	TGTGCCAGCAGCTTAGGAGGGACAGTCGAGCAGTTCTTC	CASSLGGTVEQFF
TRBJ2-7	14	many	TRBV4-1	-	TGCGCCAGCAGCCAAACAGGGACATTCTACGAGCAGTACTTC	CASSQTGTFYEQYF
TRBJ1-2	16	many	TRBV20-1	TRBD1	TGCAGTGCTAGAGGAGGACAGGGGGCAGTGGGTTATGGCTACACCTTC	CSARGGQGAVGYGYTF
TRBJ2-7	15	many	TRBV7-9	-	TGTGCCAGCAGCTCGGACAGCGCCTCCCTCTACGAGCAGTACTTC	CASSSDSASLYEQYF
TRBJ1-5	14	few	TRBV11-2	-	TGTGCCAGCAGCCTTTCCATGAGCAATCAGCCCCAGCATTTT	CASSLSMSNQPQHF
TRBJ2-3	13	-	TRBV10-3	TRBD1	TGTGCCACACTGGACAGGGTGACAGATACGCAGTATTTT	CATLDRVTDTQYF
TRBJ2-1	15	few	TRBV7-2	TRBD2	TGTGCCAGCAGCAGAGGACTAGCGGCAGACAATGAGCAGTTCTTC	CASSRGLAADNEQFF
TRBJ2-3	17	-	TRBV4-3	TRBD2	TGCGCCAGCAGCCAAGAGGGCCTAGCGGGGGGTGTGAATACGCAGTATTTT	CASSQEGLAGGVNTQYF
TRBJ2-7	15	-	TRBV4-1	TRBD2	TGCGCCAGCAGCCCGACTAGCGGGGGCCTCTACGAGCAGTACTTC	CASSPTSGGLYEQYF
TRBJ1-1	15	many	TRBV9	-	TGTGCCAGCAGCGTAGGAGGCAGAATGAACACTGAAGCTTTCTTT	CASSVGGRMNTEAFF
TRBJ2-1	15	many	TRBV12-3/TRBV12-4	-	TGTGCCAGCAGTTTGGGCCCCCCACCCCTCAATGAGCAGTTCTTC	CASSLGPPPLNEQFF
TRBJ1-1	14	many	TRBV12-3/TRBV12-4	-	TGTGCCAGCAGTTCCAATCCTGGGCTGCCTGAAGCTTTCTTT	CASSSNPGLPEAFF
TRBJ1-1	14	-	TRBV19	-	TGTGCCAGTATCAAAGGACGGATGAACACTGAAGCTTTCTTT	CASIKGRMNTEAFF
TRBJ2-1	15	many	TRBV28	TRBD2	TGTGCCAGCAGGGTAGCGGGGGGGCCGGAAAATGAGCAGTTCTTC	CASRVAGGPENEQFF
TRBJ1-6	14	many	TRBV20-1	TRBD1	TGCAGTGCTCCCGGGATGACAGGGTACTCACCCCTCCACTTT	CSAPGMTGYSPLHF
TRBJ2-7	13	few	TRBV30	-	TGTGCCTGGTCCCGCTGGAGCTCCTACGAGCAGTACTTC	CAWSRWSSYEQYF
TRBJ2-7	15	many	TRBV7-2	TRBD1	TGTGCCAGCAGCTTCGCCGGGACAGACCCCTACGAGCAGTACTTC	CASSFAGTDPYEQYF
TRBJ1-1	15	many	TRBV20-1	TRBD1	TGCAGTGCTAGAGACACACAGGGGGTTAACACTGAAGCTTTCTTT	CSARDTQGVNTEAFF
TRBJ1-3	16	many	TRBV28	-	TGTGCCAGCAGTTTAATGAGTGGGAACGCTGGAAACACCATATATTTT	CASSLMSGNAGNTIYF
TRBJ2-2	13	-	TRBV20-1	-	TGCAGTGCTAAACAGGGAGGGACCGGGGAGCTGTTTTTT	CSAKQGGTGELFF
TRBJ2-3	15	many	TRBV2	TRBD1	TGTGCCAGCAGTGAAAGGGGACAGGGGACAGATACGCAGTATTTT	CASSERGQGTDTQYF
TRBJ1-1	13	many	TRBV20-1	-	TGCAGTGCTAGAGTTGGAGAGAACACTGAAGCTTTCTTT	CSARVGENTEAFF